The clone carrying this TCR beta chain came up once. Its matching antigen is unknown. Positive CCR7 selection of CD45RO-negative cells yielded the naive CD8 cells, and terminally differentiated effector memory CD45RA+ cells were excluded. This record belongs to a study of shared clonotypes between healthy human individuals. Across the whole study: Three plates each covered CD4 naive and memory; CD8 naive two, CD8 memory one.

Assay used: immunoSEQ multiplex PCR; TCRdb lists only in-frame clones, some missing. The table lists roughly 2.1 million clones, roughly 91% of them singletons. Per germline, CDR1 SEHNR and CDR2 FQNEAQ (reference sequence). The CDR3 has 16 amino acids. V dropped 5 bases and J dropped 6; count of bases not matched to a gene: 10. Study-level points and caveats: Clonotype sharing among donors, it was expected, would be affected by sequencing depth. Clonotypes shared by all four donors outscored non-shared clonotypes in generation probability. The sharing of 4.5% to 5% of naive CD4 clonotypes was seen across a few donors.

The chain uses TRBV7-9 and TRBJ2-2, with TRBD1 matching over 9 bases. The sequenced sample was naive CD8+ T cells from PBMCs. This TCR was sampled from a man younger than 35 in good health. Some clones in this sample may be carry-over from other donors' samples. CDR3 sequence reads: CASSAPGQGGSGELFF. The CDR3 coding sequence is TGTGCCAGCAGCGCACCGGGACAGGGAGGGTCCGGGGAGCTGTTTTTT.